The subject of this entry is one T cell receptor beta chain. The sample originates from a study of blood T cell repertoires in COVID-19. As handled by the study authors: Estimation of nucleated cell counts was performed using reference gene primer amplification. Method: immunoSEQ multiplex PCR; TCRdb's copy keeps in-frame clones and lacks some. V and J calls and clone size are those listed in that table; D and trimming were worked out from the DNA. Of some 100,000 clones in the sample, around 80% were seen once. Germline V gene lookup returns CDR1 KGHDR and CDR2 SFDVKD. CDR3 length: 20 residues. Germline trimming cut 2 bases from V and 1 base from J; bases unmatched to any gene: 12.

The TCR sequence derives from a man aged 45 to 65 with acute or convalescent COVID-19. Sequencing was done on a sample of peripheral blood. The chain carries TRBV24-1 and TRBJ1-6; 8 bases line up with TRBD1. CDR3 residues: CATSDYLGQGRFSYNSPLHF. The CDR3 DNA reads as TGTGCCACCAGTGATTACCTAGGACAGGGTAGATTTTCCTATAATTCACCCCTCCACTTT.